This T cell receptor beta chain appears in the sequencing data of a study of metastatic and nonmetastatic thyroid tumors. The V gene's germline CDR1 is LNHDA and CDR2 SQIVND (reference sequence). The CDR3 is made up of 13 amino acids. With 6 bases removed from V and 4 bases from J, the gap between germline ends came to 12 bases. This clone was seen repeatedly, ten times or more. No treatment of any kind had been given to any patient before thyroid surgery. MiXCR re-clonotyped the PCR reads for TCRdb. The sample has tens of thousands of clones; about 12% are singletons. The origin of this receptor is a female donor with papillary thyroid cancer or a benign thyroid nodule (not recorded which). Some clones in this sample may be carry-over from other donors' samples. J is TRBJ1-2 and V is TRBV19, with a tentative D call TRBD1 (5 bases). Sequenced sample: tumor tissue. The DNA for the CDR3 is TGTGCCAGTAGCCCCGGAAGGGGCTATGGCTACACCTTC. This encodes CASSPGRGYGYTF.